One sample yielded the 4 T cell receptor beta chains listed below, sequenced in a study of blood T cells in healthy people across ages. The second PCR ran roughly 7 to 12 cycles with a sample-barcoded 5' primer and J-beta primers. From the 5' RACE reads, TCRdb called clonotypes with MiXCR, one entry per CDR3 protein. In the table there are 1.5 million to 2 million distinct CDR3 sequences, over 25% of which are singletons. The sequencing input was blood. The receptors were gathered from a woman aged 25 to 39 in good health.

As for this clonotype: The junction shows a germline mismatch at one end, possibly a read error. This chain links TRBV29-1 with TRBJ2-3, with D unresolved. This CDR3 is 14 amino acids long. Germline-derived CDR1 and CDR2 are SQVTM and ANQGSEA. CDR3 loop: CSVAWAQRTDTHYF. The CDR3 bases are TGCAGCGTTGCCTGGGCACAACGCACAGATACGCACTATTTT.

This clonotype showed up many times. CDR3 bases: TGTGCCAGCAGTCCCCGGGGCCTAGCGGGAGCAACAGAGGAGCAGTACTTC. Its protein product is CASSPRGLAGATEEQYF. The chain combines TRBV6-6 with TRBJ2-7; 10 nucleotides match TRBD2. V lost 5 bases to trimming and J lost 7 bases; unmatched junction nucleotides: 17. The CDR3 is 17 amino acids. Per the germline V gene, CDR1 is MNHNY and CDR2 is SVGAGI (reference sequence).

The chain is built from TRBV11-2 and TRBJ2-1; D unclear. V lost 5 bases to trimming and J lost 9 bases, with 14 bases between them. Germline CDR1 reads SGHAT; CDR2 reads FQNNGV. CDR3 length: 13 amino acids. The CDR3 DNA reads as TGTGCCAGCAGCCTAAAAAGGGAAATTGAGCAGTTCTTC. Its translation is CASSLKREIEQFF.

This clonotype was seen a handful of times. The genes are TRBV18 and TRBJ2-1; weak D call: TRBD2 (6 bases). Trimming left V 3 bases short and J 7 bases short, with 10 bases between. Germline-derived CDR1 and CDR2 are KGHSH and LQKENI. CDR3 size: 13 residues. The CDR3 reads CASSPRTTNEQFF. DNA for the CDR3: TGTGCCAGCTCACCCCGGACTACGAATGAGCAGTTCTTC.